The entry that follows covers one T cell receptor beta chain sequence. Its antigen is not known. Clones were sequenced by immunoSEQ multiplex PCR, and TCRdb holds only the in-frame ones, with some missing. Of around 450,000 clones listed, 90% are singletons. This CDR3 has 18 residues. The germline V gene has CDR1 SGHTA and CDR2 FQGNSA. V was shortened by 3 bases and J by 0 bases, with 21 bases between the two germline ends. Sample treatment: around 19 received Ad26.COV2.S at low or high dose, single or two shots; roughly 5 received placebo; per-sample allocation not given. Day 63 following the first vaccine or placebo injection was when the samples were taken. The sample comes from a study of Ad26.COV2.S vaccination and SARS-CoV-2 variants. General study points: Recipients of vaccine and of placebo showed similar breadth of their non-spike TCR repertoires.

The TCR comes from a person aged 18-65 years who received the Ad26.COV2.S COVID-19 vaccine or a placebo. The chain recombines TRBV7-2 with TRBJ2-7; D possibly corresponds to TRBD2 (5 bases). The specimen was peripheral blood, collected in a trial of Ad26.COV2.S vaccine versus placebo. CDR3 sequence (DNA): TGTGCCAGCAGCTTTCACGGGGTGGCAACTCGAAGCTCCTACGAGCAGTACTTC. Its protein is CASSFHGVATRSSYEQYF.